The 6 T cell receptor beta chains listed next were all sequenced from one sample in a study of blood T cells in healthy people across ages. With a J-beta primer mix and a sample-barcoded 5' primer, a second PCR ran about 7 to 11 cycles. TCRdb re-called the 5' RACE reads through MiXCR, storing one row per CDR3 protein. The sample lists about 2 million distinct CDR3 sequences; around half were seen once. Sequenced: blood. The origin of the receptors is a woman aged 40 to 55 in good health.

This clonotype occurred a few times. The rearrangement joins TRBV20-1 to TRBJ1-6; 9 nucleotides line up with TRBD1. Germline loops: CDR1 DFQATT, CDR2 SNEGSKA (reference sequence). Germline trimming cut 1 base from V and 9 bases from J; bases unmatched to any gene: 7. CDR3 length: 15 amino acids. DNA for the CDR3: TGCAGTGCTAGAGGCTTGGGGACAGGGAGTTCACCCCTCCACTTT. It translates to CSARGLGTGSSPLHF.

The chain couples TRBV10-3 to TRBJ2-5; 7 bases fit TRBD2. The ends lost 4 bases at V and 5 bases at J; junction bases unmatched: 4. Per germline, CDR1 ENHRY and CDR2 SYGVKD. The CDR3 has 13 residues. CDR3 amino acids: CAISGMGGETQYF. In nucleotides, the CDR3 is TGTGCCATCAGTGGGATGGGGGGGGAGACCCAGTACTTC.

The chain employs TRBV20-1 and TRBJ2-3; possible D gene TRBD1, 6 bases. With 7 bases removed from V and 3 bases from J, the gap between germline ends came to 17 bases. Germline CDR1 is DFQATT and CDR2 is SNEGSKA (reference sequence). The CDR3 length is 14 residues. CDR3 region: CSGVRGIGTDTQYF. CDR3 in DNA: TGCAGTGGGGTGAGGGGGATCGGGACAGATACGCAGTATTTT.

V usage is TRBV7-9 and J usage is TRBJ2-3; 11 bases fit TRBD1. The ends lost 5 bases at V and 3 bases at J; junction bases unmatched: 7. CDR1 SEHNR and CDR2 FQNEAQ come from the germline V gene (reference sequence). This CDR3 contains 16 residues. CDR3 nucleotides: TGTGCCAGCAGCCGCGGACAGGGGGCGTGGACAGATACGCAGTATTTT. This codes for CASSRGQGAWTDTQYF.

The chain couples TRBV7-3 to TRBJ2-1; 7 nucleotides agree with TRBD1. The CDR3 has 13 residues. V lost 3 bases and J lost 10; bases outside the gene matches: 6. Germline CDR1 is SGHTA and CDR2 is FQGTGA. The CDR3 nucleotides read TGTGCCAGCAGCTTCACCCGGGACAGCGAGCAGTTCTTC. This translates into CASSFTRDSEQFF.

In this sample, this clonotype turned up a few times. The rearrangement uses TRBV12-3 or TRBV12-4 and TRBJ1-2; tentatively, D is TRBD1 (6 bases). The CDR3 loop spans 16 amino acids. Between the trimmed V and J ends, which lost 0 bases and 6 bases, there was a span of 17 bases. The chain's CDR3 is CASSLAERTGFNGYTF. The CDR3 DNA reads TGTGCCAGCAGTTTAGCCGAACGAACAGGGTTCAATGGCTACACCTTC.